This T cell receptor (beta chain) was identified during a study of OX40 agonist ivuxolimab in advanced cancers. Study-level background: Participants, 80% to 90% male, averaged about 56 years of age, ranging from about 23 to 85.

The table came from immunoSEQ multiplex PCR; TCRdb's copy has only in-frame clones and leaves some out. The sample lists 85,000 to 130,000 clones; roughly nine tenths were seen once. Looked up from germline, CDR1 is SGHVS and CDR2 is FQNEAQ. V dropped 2 bases and J dropped 6 bases, with 16 bases sitting between them. CDR3 length: 15 residues. Remarks on this clone: No antigen is known for it.

Study conclusions and caveats: Doses of 0.1 to 3.0 mg/kg were accompanied by clonal expansion of CD4+ and CD8+ blood T cells by week 6.

V and J are TRBV7-8 and TRBJ1-1; D is perhaps TRBD1 (5 bases). The material was CD4+ or CD8+ T cells sorted from blood, obtained in a trial of the OX40 agonist ivuxolimab. This receptor was taken from an adult with an advanced solid tumor such as melanoma, head and neck, liver or kidney cancer. Here the CDR3 reads CASSLRGMGVSEAFF. Here the CDR3 DNA reads TGTGCCAGCAGCTTACGGGGGATGGGGGTTTCTGAAGCTTTCTTT.